A selection of T cell receptor beta chains follows, all from one sample in a study of shared clonotypes between healthy human individuals. Produced via immunoSEQ multiplex PCR; TCRdb's table is partial and in-frame only. The sample has roughly 1 million clones; about 80% are singletons. Sequencing input: memory CD4+ T cells sorted from blood. The receptors stem from a man aged 18 to 29 in good health. CDR3s include the opening cysteine and the closing phenylalanine or tryptophan. A D gene is named only where the DNA matches it firmly. Rows give clone size only sometimes, using once, few, many, or a class for an expanded clone.

clone_size j_call v_call d_call cdr3_nt cdr3_aa
. TRBJ2-5 TRBV15 . TGTGCCACCAGCAGAGACGGGACGGCAGGGACCCAGTACTTC CATSRDGTAGTQYF
. TRBJ1-4 TRBV19 TRBD1 TGTGCCAGTAGTATAGATGTGACTCAGGGGGCGAAGGCGACTAATGAAAAACTGTTTTTT CASSIDVTQGAKATNEKLFF
. TRBJ2-2 TRBV7-2 . TGTGCCAGCAGCACGGACTTTTCTGGGGAGCTGTTTTTT CASSTDFSGELFF
. TRBJ1-5 TRBV7-2 . TGTGCCAGCAGCTTATGGGTCCGTCAGCCCCAGCATTTT CASSLWVRQPQHF
. TRBJ1-5 TRBV7-3 . TGTGCCAGCAGCCCTTCCCGGCAGCAGCCCCAGCATTTT CASSPSRQQPQHF
few TRBJ2-5 TRBV4-1 TRBD2 TGCGCCAGCAGCCCCCTCCTAGCGGGCCCATTTGAGACCCAGTACTTC CASSPLLAGPFETQYF
. TRBJ2-3 TRBV7-2 TRBD2 TGTGCCAGCAGCTCGGGACTAATCCCAGATACGCAGTATTTT CASSSGLIPDTQYF
. TRBJ2-5 TRBV7-9 TRBD2 TGTGCCAGCAGCTTTCGCTCTAGCGGGGGGGCCAAAGAGACCCAGTACTTC CASSFRSSGGAKETQYF
. TRBJ1-1 TRBV6-5 . TGTGCCAGCAGTTACGGAGGAGGGAAGCGCGCTGAAGCTTTCTTT CASSYGGGKRAEAFF
. TRBJ2-3 TRBV27 . TGTGCCAGCAGGACGTGGGTATCCCGCACAGATACGCAGTATTTT CASRTWVSRTDTQYF
. TRBJ2-7 TRBV2 . TGTGCCAGCAGCCTCGGACTGGGGGAGCAGTACTTC CASSLGLGEQYF
. TRBJ2-5 TRBV19 TRBD1 TGTGCCAGTAGTAACCAGGGGGCAGAGACCCAGTACTTC CASSNQGAETQYF
. TRBJ1-1 TRBV15 TRBD1 TGTGCCACCAGCGCCCGGGACAGGACGAACACTGAAGCTTTCTTT CATSARDRTNTEAFF
. TRBJ2-6 TRBV15 . TGTGCCACCAGCAGACCGAGCCAGGTCTCTGGGGCCAACGTCCTGACTTTC CATSRPSQVSGANVLTF
. TRBJ2-7 TRBV6-6 . TGTGCCAGCAGTGCAAAGCAGGGGTTGAACTTC CASSAKQGLNF
. TRBJ2-3 TRBV6-1 . TGTGCCAGCAGTGAACAGAAGGGATCTAGCACAGATACGCAGTATTTT CASSEQKGSSTDTQYF
. TRBJ2-1 TRBV2 TRBD1 TGTGCCAGCAGAAGGTCGGGACAGGGCATGGGGGAGCAGTTCTTC CASRRSGQGMGEQFF
. TRBJ2-5 TRBV7-2 TRBD2 TGTGCCAGCAGCCGTGCGTTGCGGGGGGAGACCCAGTACTTC CASSRALRGETQYF
. TRBJ2-5 TRBV10-1 . TGCGCCAGCAGTGAAAGAATACAAGAGACCCAGTACTTC CASSERIQETQYF
. TRBJ2-7 TRBV25-1 TRBD1 TGTGCCAGCAGTGACAGGGGGTCCTACGAGCAGTACTTC CASSDRGSYEQYF
. TRBJ2-5 TRBV5-1 TRBD2 TGCGCCAGCAGCTTGGGGACTAGCGGCTTCCAAGAGACCCAGTACTTC CASSLGTSGFQETQYF
. TRBJ2-6 TRBV23-1 . TGCGCCAGCAGTCAAATTAAGACAGCTGGGGCCAACGTCCTGACTTTC CASSQIKTAGANVLTF
. TRBJ1-2 TRBV6-4 . TGTGCCAGCAGTGACCCCAGGAGGGACGGCTACACCTTC CASSDPRRDGYTF
. TRBJ1-3 TRBV5-1 TRBD1 TGCGCCAGCAGCCCTGGGGACAGGGAACTAGCTGGAAACACCATATATTTT CASSPGDRELAGNTIYF
. TRBJ1-5 TRBV5-5 . TGTGCCAGCAGGACCGACGGGATAGGGATGGGAAATCAGCCCCAGCATTTT CASRTDGIGMGNQPQHF
. TRBJ2-7 TRBV5-1 . TGCGCCAGCCATGATCCGGGCGAAAGCTACGAGCAGTACTTC CASHDPGESYEQYF
. TRBJ1-1 TRBV4-2 . TGTGCCAGCAGCCAAGGTCCGTATGGCACTGAAGCTTTCTTT CASSQGPYGTEAFF